This T cell receptor beta chain was observed in a study of T-cell memory formation after mild COVID-19. 5'RACE, which relied on constant-segment primers, yielded TCR alpha and TCR beta cDNA libraries carrying sample barcodes and UMIs. TCRdb called the 5' RACE reads again in MiXCR, with one record for every CDR3 protein. Here the sample spans roughly 130,000 distinct CDR3 sequences, approximately 15% being singletons. The CDR3 extends over 18 amino acids. V lost 5 bases, J lost 2 bases, and 15 bases stayed unmatched. Germline CDR1 is MNHEY and CDR2 is SVGAGI. In this sample, this clonotype turned up a few times. Its antigen is still unknown. General observations from the study: Second-wave clones peaking on day 37 lacked confirmed SARS-CoV-2 specificity.

This TCR came from an adult woman who had mild COVID-19 (a few samples of this study predate the infection). Cell type and time point are not known. Source material: PBMCs or a T cell subset sorted from them (not recorded which). V gene TRBV6-5 combines with J gene TRBJ2-3, with 8 bases fitting TRBD1. Here the CDR3 reads CASSPTWTGNLLTDTQYF. CDR3 coding DNA: TGTGCCAGCAGTCCAACCTGGACAGGGAACCTCCTCACAGATACGCAGTATTTT.